Each of the 21 T cell receptor beta chains below was sequenced from the same sample in a study of blood T cell repertoires in COVID-19. The assay was immunoSEQ multiplex PCR, and TCRdb's table has in-frame clones only and misses some. Of under 350,000 clones detected, approximately 85% appear once; the ten largest clones hold approximately 10%. The sample comprised peripheral blood. The receptors come from a woman aged 70-85 years with acute or convalescent COVID-19.

The CDR3 loop reads CASSQRLQGHTEAFF. Here the CDR3 DNA reads TGTGCCAGCAGCCAACGTCTGCAGGGCCACACTGAAGCTTTCTTT. The rearrangement joins TRBV7-9 to TRBJ1-1, with a possible D match to TRBD1 (5 bases). The germline gives CDR1 SEHNR, CDR2 FQNEAQ (reference sequence). The V gene lost 5 bases and the J gene lost 3 bases, with 16 bases spanning the gap. The CDR3 contains 15 residues.

This chain connects TRBV5-1 to TRBJ2-5; TRBD2 aligns across 11 bases. The J segment lost 4 bases and the V segment lost 4 bases, leaving 6 bases of the junction unmatched. The CDR3 extends over 15 amino acids. Per germline, CDR1 SGHRS and CDR2 YFSETQ. DNA for the CDR3: TGCGCCAGCAGCCCAGGACTAGCGGGCCCAGAGACCCAGTACTTC. This codes for CASSPGLAGPETQYF.

The gene calls are TRBV12-5 and TRBJ1-3, with D tentatively TRBD1 (5 bases). CDR1 and CDR2 (germline): LGHNT, FRNRAP. The CDR3 is 15 residues long. V was cut by 2 bases and J by 2 bases, with 10 bases left in between. The CDR3 region has the DNA TGTGCTAGTGGTTTGATCCCAGGGACTGGAAACACCATATATTTT. Protein product: CASGLIPGTGNTIYF.

This clone has a single count. This chain uses TRBV4-1 with TRBJ2-5; TRBD2 matches 13 bases. Trimming at V came to 4 bases and at J to 0 bases, leaving 11 bases not matched to a gene. This CDR3 has 19 residues. Per germline, CDR1 MGHRA and CDR2 YSYEKL. CDR3: CASSPLGLAGAQYQETQYF. The DNA for the CDR3 is TGCGCCAGCAGCCCGTTAGGACTAGCGGGGGCTCAGTACCAAGAGACCCAGTACTTC.

The count of this clone is one. The V and J genes are TRBV4-2 and TRBJ2-1; no clear D. The ends were cut back, 1 base at V and 10 bases at J, with 8 bases in the middle. Germline V gene data show CDR1 as LGHNA and CDR2 as YNFKEQ. The CDR3 loop spans 12 amino acids. CDR3 sequence (DNA): TGTGCCAGCAGCCAAGCCCCCCCAGAGCAGTTCTTC. This translates into CASSQAPPEQFF.

CDR3 region: CASSPHLWGERGPQHF. The CDR3 coding sequence is TGTGCCAGCAGCCCTCACCTCTGGGGAGAAAGAGGGCCCCAGCATTTT. The chain recombines TRBV5-5 with TRBJ1-5; D remains unclear. Per the germline V gene, CDR1 is SGHKS and CDR2 is YYEKEE (reference sequence). V was shortened by 4 bases and J by 9 bases, with 23 bases between the two germline ends. This CDR3 comprises 16 residues.

The V call is TRBV7-9, the J call TRBJ2-1, with 11 bases identical to TRBD2. This CDR3 has 14 amino acids. Germline values: CDR1 SEHNR, CDR2 FQNEAQ (reference sequence). After removal of 6 bases from V and 8 bases from J, the junction contained 6 bases not matched to a gene. In DNA form, the CDR3 reads TGTGCCAGCAGTCCCGGGACTAGCGGTGATGAGCAGTTCTTC. Residues: CASSPGTSGDEQFF.

The chain carries TRBV5-1 and TRBJ1-1; no reliable D call. This CDR3 region has 15 residues. The germline gives CDR1 SGHRS, CDR2 YFSETQ. Trimming took 2 bases from V and 5 from J, leaving 16 bases between them. CDR3 amino acids: CASSFPGGRGTEAFF. CDR3 nucleotide sequence: TGCGCCAGCAGCTTTCCAGGCGGCCGAGGGACTGAAGCTTTCTTT.

The V gene is TRBV4-1, the J gene TRBJ1-6, with 7 bases that match TRBD1. Trimming cost V 0 bases and J 9 bases; bases outside gene matches: 11. Germline-derived CDR1 and CDR2 are MGHRA and YSYEKL. CDR3 length: 17 residues. DNA of the CDR3: TGCGCCAGCAGCCAAGATCTTTTATCCCAGGGGGTTTCACCCCTCCACTTT. Amino acids: CASSQDLLSQGVSPLHF.

The V and J genes are TRBV30 and TRBJ2-7; D is unclear. This CDR3 has 13 residues. Looked up from germline, CDR1 is GTSNPN and CDR2 is SVGIG (reference sequence). V was cut by 4 bases and J by 1 base, with 11 bases left in between. The CDR3 here is CAWTAGLSYEQYF. In nucleotides, the CDR3 is TGTGCCTGGACTGCAGGCTTATCCTACGAGCAGTACTTC. Filled out from reference TRBV30 and TRBJ2-7, the complete variable domain reads SQTIHQWPATLVQPVGSPLSLECTVEGTSNPNLYWYRQAAGRGLQLLFYSVGIGQISSEVPQNLSASRPQDRQFILSSKKLLLSDSGFYLCAWTAGLSYEQYFGPGTRLTVT.

This clone occurred a few times. The chain recombines TRBV6-6 with TRBJ1-1, with TRBD1 identical over 7 bases. CDR1 MNHNY and CDR2 SVGAGI come from the germline V gene (reference sequence). The CDR3 is 13 residues long. J lost 7 bases, V lost 6 bases, and 8 bases had no gene match. CDR3: CASRPGTEFEAFF. The CDR3 bases are TGTGCCAGCAGACCAGGGACAGAGTTTGAAGCTTTCTTT.

This chain links TRBV3-1 (or the pseudogene TRBV3-2) with TRBJ2-3, with D tentatively TRBD2 (7 bases). V was pared by 0 bases and J by 5 bases, with 12 bases between. The CDR3 loop spans 15 amino acids. Germline CDR1 and CDR2: LGHDT and YNNKEL (reference sequence). CDR3 sequence reads: CASSQERGPRDTQYF. The CDR3 DNA reads TGTGCCAGCAGCCAAGAGCGGGGGCCCCGAGATACGCAGTATTTT.

This clone was counted only a few times. The chain joins TRBV7-9 to TRBJ1-2; D unresolved. This CDR3 contains 14 residues. Per germline, CDR1 SEHNR and CDR2 FQNEAQ (reference sequence). V dropped 5 bases and J dropped 8 bases, with 18 bases sitting between them. CDR3 residues: CASSPSYPTGGYTF. The CDR3 bases are TGTGCCAGCAGCCCTTCATATCCGACGGGGGGCTACACCTTC.

A single count supports this clone. The chain is built from TRBV3-1 (or the pseudogene TRBV3-2) and TRBJ2-7; 7 bases are a match to TRBD1. Unmatched junction bases numbered 13, after V lost 4 bases and J lost 4 bases. CDR1 is LGHDT and CDR2 is YNNKEL in the germline V gene (reference sequence). This CDR3 comprises 16 residues. The CDR3 bases are TGTGCCAGCAGCCCCCTTGTGCAGGGGGTAGGGTACGAGCAGTACTTC. Translation: CASSPLVQGVGYEQYF.

The chain uses TRBV5-1 and TRBJ2-5; the match to TRBD1 covers 8 bases. This CDR3 region has 14 residues. Germline trimming cut 4 bases from V and 1 base from J; bases unmatched to any gene: 3. Per the germline V gene, CDR1 is SGHRS and CDR2 is YFSETQ. CDR3: CASSRGQVQETQYF. Here the CDR3 DNA reads TGCGCCAGCAGCAGGGGACAGGTCCAAGAGACCCAGTACTTC.

The chain joins TRBV3-1 (or the pseudogene TRBV3-2) to TRBJ1-4; possible D gene TRBD1, 6 bases. CDR3 size: 15 residues. Germline V CDR1 and CDR2: LGHDT, YNNKEL (reference sequence). Between the trimmed V and J ends, which lost 3 bases and 5 bases, there was a span of 13 bases. CDR3 loop: CASSQGGAPNEKLFF. The CDR3 DNA sequence: TGTGCCAGCAGCCAGGGGGGGGCCCCAAATGAAAAACTGTTTTTT.

V is TRBV10-3 and J is TRBJ2-2; 8 nucleotides align to TRBD2. Trimming took 1 base from V and 4 from J; bases not matched to a gene: 5. The germline CDR1 and CDR2 sequences are ENHRY and SYGVKD. The CDR3 totals 16 residues. The CDR3 DNA reads TGTGCCATCAGTGAGTACACGGGGGGGGCCACCGGGGAGCTGTTTTTT. The encoded protein is CAISEYTGGATGELFF.

The chain uses TRBV6-5 and TRBJ2-3, with 7 bases matching TRBD2. V was clipped by 6 bases and J by 2 bases; unmatched bases: 8. Germline CDR1 MNHEY, CDR2 SVGAGI. CDR3 size: 15 residues. The CDR3 reads CASSTGEGPTDTQYF. In nucleotides, the CDR3 is TGTGCCAGCAGCACCGGGGAGGGACCCACAGATACGCAGTATTTT.

The V and J genes are TRBV6-5 and TRBJ1-6; possibly TRBD1 for D (6 bases). The CDR3 length is 15 residues. Germline V gene sequence: CDR1 MNHEY, CDR2 SVGAGI. The V and J ends lost 4 bases and 1 base respectively, with 8 bases between them. CDR3 sequence reads: CASSFQGSYNSPLHF. In DNA form, the CDR3 reads TGTGCCAGCAGTTTTCAGGGGTCCTATAATTCACCCCTCCACTTT.

J is TRBJ1-3 and V is TRBV4-1, with D possibly matching TRBD1 (5 bases). This CDR3 is 13 amino acids long. Trimming stripped 7 bases from V and 4 bases from J, with 11 bases between. Per germline, CDR1 MGHRA and CDR2 YSYEKL. The CDR3 reads CASTTGYGNTIYF. CDR3 nucleotides: TGCGCCAGCACCACAGGCTACGGAAACACCATATATTTT.

The chain uses TRBV14 and TRBJ2-2, with a tentative D call TRBD1 (5 bases). The CDR3 contains 14 residues. Germline V CDR1 and CDR2: SGHDN, FVKESK. V lost 9 bases, J lost 2 bases, and 13 bases lay in between. The CDR3: CARPGQTNTGELFF. CDR3 nucleotides: TGTGCCAGGCCAGGGCAGACAAACACCGGGGAGCTGTTTTTT.